One TCR beta chain is described in this entry. The data are from a study of lymphopenia after photon versus proton radiotherapy. Using immunoSEQ multiplex PCR, the repertoire was profiled, and TCRdb retains in-frame clones only, with some absent. This table has more than 20,000 clones, roughly 85% appearing once. Sample: peripheral blood, taken from a patient treated with photon-based radiotherapy. This receptor was obtained from a man aged 55 to 70 with pancreatic cancer.

CDR3 bases: TGTGCCAGCAGGTCGGGGAGCACAGATACGCAGTATTTT. It is translated as CASRSGSTDTQYF. The J gene is TRBJ2-3, the V gene TRBV4-2; D may be TRBD2 (5 bases). This CDR3 contains 13 residues. In germline, CDR1 is LGHNA, CDR2 YNFKEQ. Trimming pared 6 bases from V and 0 bases from J, leaving 7 bases between.